These T cell receptor beta chains were read from a single sample in a study of neurological immune-mediated disorders. MiXCR, applied by TCRdb to the 5' RACE reads, yields one record per CDR3 protein. The sample has about 59,000 distinct CDR3 sequences; approximately 25% are singletons. The material sequenced was PBMCs. Receptor source: a man aged 55 to 69 with HTLV-1-associated myelopathy (HAM/TSP). CDR3s include the opening cysteine and the closing phenylalanine or tryptophan. The D gene is left open where the match is weak. Size is stated for part of the rows, as once, few or many counts, or as a class when the clone is expanded.

v_gene,d_gene,j_gene,abundance,CDR3aa,CDR3nt
TRBV7-8,TRBD1,TRBJ2-7,few,CASSLALDRGDEQYF,TGTGCCAGCAGCTTAGCGCTCGACAGGGGGGACGAGCAGTACTTC
TRBV5-1,TRBD1,TRBJ1-1,many,CASSSDRGRWTEAFF,TGCGCCAGCAGCTCAGACAGGGGGCGATGGACTGAAGCTTTCTTT
TRBV20-1,TRBD2,TRBJ2-2,many,CSARRTSGSLNTGELFF,TGCAGTGCTAGAAGAACTAGCGGGAGCCTTAACACCGGGGAGCTGTTTTTT
TRBV27,TRBD1,TRBJ2-7,.,CASSLGATGGSYEQYF,TGTGCCAGCAGTTTGGGGGCGACAGGGGGCTCCTACGAGCAGTACTTC
TRBV4-1,.,TRBJ2-7,.,CASSQDWAIGRNEQYF,TGCGCCAGCAGCCAAGATTGGGCTATCGGGAGAAACGAGCAGTACTTC
TRBV6-2/TRBV6-3,.,TRBJ1-4,many,CASRLVPESEKLFF,TGTGCCAGCAGACTGGTCCCGGAGAGTGAAAAACTGTTTTTT
TRBV12-3/TRBV12-4,TRBD2,TRBJ2-1,.,CASSRSGGGTSGRWEQFF,TGTGCCAGCAGCCGCTCTGGGGGAGGGACTAGCGGGAGATGGGAGCAGTTCTTC
TRBV6-1,.,TRBJ2-2,.,CASSARVTGELFF,TGTGCCAGCAGTGCCAGGGTTACCGGGGAGCTGTTTTTT
TRBV7-9,.,TRBJ2-3,.,CASSFQGADTQYF,TGTGCCAGCAGCTTCCAGGGAGCAGATACGCAGTATTTT
TRBV10-3,TRBD2,TRBJ2-7,.,CAIRGALAGVGVYEQYF,TGTGCCATCAGGGGGGCGCTAGCGGGGGTAGGGGTCTACGAGCAGTACTTC
TRBV29-1,.,TRBJ2-5,many,CSAATVEGETQYF,TGCAGCGCTGCAACAGTCGAGGGGGAGACCCAGTACTTC
TRBV5-1,.,TRBJ2-1,.,CASSLAGYSEQFF,TGCGCCAGCAGCTTGGCTGGGTACAGTGAGCAGTTCTTC
TRBV4-2,.,TRBJ2-5,.,CASSQTARQAQETQYF,TGTGCCAGCAGCCAAACCGCCCGACAGGCCCAAGAGACCCAGTACTTC
TRBV9,.,TRBJ1-2,.,CASSGNRVDGYTF,TGTGCCAGCAGCGGAAACCGGGTAGATGGCTACACCTTC
TRBV28,TRBD1,TRBJ1-1,many,CASSLGQGLTEAFF,TGTGCCAGCAGTTTGGGACAGGGGTTAACTGAAGCTTTCTTT
TRBV30,.,TRBJ2-2,once,CAWSVRGGELFF,TGTGCCTGGAGTGTACGGGGAGGGGAGCTGTTTTTT
TRBV12-3/TRBV12-4,TRBD1,TRBJ1-4,many,CASSPGTDLLEKLFF,TGTGCCAGCAGCCCAGGGACAGACCTTTTAGAAAAACTGTTTTTT
TRBV20-1,TRBD2,TRBJ2-2,.,CSARTSVGELFF,TGCAGTGCCCGGACTAGCGTCGGGGAGCTGTTTTTT
TRBV5-1,TRBD1,TRBJ2-3,many,CASSGTGGASDTQYF,TGCGCCAGCAGCGGAACAGGGGGCGCGTCAGATACGCAGTATTTT
TRBV24-1,.,TRBJ2-3,many,CATSGGLVRGTDTQYF,TGTGCCACCAGTGGGGGACTCGTGAGGGGCACAGATACGCAGTATTTT
TRBV7-9,TRBD1,TRBJ2-7,many,CASSPGQDFSYEQYF,TGTGCCAGCAGCCCCGGACAGGATTTCTCCTACGAGCAGTACTTC
TRBV7-3,.,TRBJ2-5,many,CASSLTHSQETQYF,TGTGCCAGCAGCTTAACGCATAGCCAAGAGACCCAGTACTTC
TRBV5-1,.,TRBJ2-5,many,CASSLNMETQYF,TGCGCCAGCAGCTTAAACATGGAGACCCAGTACTTC